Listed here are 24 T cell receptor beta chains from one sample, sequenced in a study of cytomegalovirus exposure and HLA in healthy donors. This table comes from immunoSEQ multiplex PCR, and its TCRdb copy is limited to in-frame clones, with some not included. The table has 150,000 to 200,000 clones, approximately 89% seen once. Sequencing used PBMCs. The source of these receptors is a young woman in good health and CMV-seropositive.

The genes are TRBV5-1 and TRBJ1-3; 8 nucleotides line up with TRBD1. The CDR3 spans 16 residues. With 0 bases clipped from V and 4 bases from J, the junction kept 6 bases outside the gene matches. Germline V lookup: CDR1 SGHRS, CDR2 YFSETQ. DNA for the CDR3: TGCGCCAGCAGCTTGGAGGCAGGGGGCTCAGGAAACACCATATATTTT. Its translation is CASSLEAGGSGNTIYF. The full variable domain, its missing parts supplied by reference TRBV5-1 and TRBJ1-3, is KAGVTQTPRYLIKTRGQQVTLSCSPISGHRSVSWYQQTPGQGLQFLFEYFSETQRNKGNFPGRFSGRQFSNSRSEMNVSTLELGDSALYLCASSLEAGGSGNTIYFGEGSWLTVV.

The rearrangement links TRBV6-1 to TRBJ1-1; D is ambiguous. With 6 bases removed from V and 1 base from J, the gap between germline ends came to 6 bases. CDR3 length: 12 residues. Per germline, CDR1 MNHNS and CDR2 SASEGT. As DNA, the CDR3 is TGTGCCAGCAGGGTAGCGAACACTGAAGCTTTCTTT. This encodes CASRVANTEAFF.

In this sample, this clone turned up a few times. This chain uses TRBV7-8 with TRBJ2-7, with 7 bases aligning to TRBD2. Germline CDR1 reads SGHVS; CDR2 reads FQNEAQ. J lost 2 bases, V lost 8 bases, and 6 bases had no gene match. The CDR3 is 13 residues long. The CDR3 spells CASGGTIPYEQYF. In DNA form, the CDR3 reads TGTGCCAGCGGCGGGACTATACCCTACGAGCAGTACTTC.

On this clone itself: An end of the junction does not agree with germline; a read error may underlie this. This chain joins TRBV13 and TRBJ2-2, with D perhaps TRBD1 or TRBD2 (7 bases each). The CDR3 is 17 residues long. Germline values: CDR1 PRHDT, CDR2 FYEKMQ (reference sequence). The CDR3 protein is CASSLGQAAGLVGELFF. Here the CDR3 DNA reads TGTGCCAGCAGCCTAGGACAGGCAGCGGGATTAGTGGGGGAGCTGTTTTTT.

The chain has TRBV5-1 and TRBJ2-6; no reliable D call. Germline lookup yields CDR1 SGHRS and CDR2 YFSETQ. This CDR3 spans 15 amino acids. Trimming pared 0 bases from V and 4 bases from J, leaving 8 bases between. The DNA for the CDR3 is TGCGCCAGCAGCTTGGACCTCCGGGGGGCCAACGTCCTGACTTTC. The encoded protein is CASSLDLRGANVLTF.

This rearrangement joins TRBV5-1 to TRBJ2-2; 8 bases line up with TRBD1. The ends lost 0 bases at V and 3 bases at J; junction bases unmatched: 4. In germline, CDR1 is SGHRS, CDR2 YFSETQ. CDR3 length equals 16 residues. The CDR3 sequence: CASSLGTGTYTGELFF. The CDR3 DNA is TGCGCCAGCAGCTTGGGGACAGGGACCTACACCGGGGAGCTGTTTTTT.

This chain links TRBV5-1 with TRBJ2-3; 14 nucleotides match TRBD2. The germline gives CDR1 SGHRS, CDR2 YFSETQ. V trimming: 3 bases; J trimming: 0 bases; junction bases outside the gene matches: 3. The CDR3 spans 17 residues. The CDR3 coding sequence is TGCGCCAGCAGCTATTGGACTAGCGGGGGGAGCACAGATACGCAGTATTTT. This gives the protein CASSYWTSGGSTDTQYF.

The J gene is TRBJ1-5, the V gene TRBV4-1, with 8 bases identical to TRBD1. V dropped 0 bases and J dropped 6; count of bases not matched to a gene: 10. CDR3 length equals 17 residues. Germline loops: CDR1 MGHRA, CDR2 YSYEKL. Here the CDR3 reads CASSQDPPGGNSQPQHF. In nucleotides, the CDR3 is TGCGCCAGCAGCCAAGATCCCCCAGGGGGCAATAGTCAGCCCCAGCATTTT.

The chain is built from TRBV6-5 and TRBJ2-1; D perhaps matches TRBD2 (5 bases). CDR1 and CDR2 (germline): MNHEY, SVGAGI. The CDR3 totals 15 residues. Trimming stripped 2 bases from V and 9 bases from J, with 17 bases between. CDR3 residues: CASSYNLGEGSEQFF. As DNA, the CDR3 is TGTGCCAGCAGTTACAATTTGGGAGAGGGAAGTGAGCAGTTCTTC.

Here the CDR3 DNA reads TGCGCCAGCCTTCCCACTAGCGGGGGGCCGGATACGCAGTATTTT. Residues: CASLPTSGGPDTQYF. The chain combines TRBV5-1 with TRBJ2-3; 12 nucleotides align to TRBD2. The CDR3 loop spans 15 amino acids. Germline V CDR1 and CDR2: SGHRS, YFSETQ. V was clipped by 7 bases and J by 6 bases; unmatched bases: 9. Full variable domain (rest looked up from reference TRBV5-1 and TRBJ2-3): KAGVTQTPRYLIKTRGQQVTLSCSPISGHRSVSWYQQTPGQGLQFLFEYFSETQRNKGNFPGRFSGRQFSNSRSEMNVSTLELGDSALYLCASLPTSGGPDTQYFGPGTRLTVL.

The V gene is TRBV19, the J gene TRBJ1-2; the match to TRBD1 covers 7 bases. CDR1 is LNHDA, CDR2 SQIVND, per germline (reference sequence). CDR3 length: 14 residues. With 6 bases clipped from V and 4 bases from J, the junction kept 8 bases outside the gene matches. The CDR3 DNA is TGTGCCAGTAGGATCGGGGGACAGACCTATGGCTACACCTTC. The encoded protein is CASRIGGQTYGYTF.

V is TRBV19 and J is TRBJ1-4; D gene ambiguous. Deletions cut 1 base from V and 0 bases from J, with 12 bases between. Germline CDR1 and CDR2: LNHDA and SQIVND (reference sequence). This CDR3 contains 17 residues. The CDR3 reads CASSIGLRSATNEKLFF. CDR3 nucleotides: TGTGCCAGTAGTATAGGGTTGCGGAGTGCAACTAATGAAAAACTGTTTTTT.

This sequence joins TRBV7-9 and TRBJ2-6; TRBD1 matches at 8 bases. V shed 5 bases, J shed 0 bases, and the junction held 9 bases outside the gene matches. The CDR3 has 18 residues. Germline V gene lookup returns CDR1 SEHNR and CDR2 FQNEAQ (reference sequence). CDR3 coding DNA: TGTGCCAGCAGCGCCCGGGACAGGTACAGCTCTGGGGCCAACGTCCTGACTTTC. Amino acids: CASSARDRYSSGANVLTF.

CDR3 sequence reads: CASSLHLGGLQPQHF. Here the CDR3 DNA reads TGTGCCAGTAGTCTCCACCTTGGGGGCCTTCAGCCCCAGCATTTT. The V call is TRBV19, the J call TRBJ1-5; D perhaps matches TRBD1 (6 bases). Trimming took off 5 bases at V and 6 bases at J, with 17 bases between the two ends. The CDR3 has 15 amino acids. The germline CDR1 and CDR2 sequences are LNHDA and SQIVND (reference sequence).

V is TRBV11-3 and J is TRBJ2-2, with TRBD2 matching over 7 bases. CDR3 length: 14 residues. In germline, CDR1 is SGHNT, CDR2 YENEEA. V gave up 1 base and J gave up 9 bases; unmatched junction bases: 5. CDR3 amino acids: CASSLAGGNRELFF. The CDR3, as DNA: TGTGCCAGCAGCTTAGCGGGGGGTAACAGGGAGCTGTTTTTT.

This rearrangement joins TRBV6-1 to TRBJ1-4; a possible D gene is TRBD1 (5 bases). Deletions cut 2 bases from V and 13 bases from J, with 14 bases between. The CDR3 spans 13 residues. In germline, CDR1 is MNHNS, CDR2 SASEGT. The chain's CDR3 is CASSESRGERLFF. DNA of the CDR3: TGTGCCAGCAGTGAAAGTCGGGGGGAGAGACTGTTTTTT.

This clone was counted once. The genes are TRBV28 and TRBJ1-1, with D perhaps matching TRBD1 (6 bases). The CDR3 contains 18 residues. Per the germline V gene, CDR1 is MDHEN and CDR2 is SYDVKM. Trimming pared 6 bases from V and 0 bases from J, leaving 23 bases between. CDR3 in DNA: TGTGCCAGCAGCTCCTGGCAGGTTACAGGGTCCTTGAACACTGAAGCTTTCTTT. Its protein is CASSSWQVTGSLNTEAFF.

The CDR3 is CAWSPPGGGKNYGYTF. Written as DNA, the CDR3 is TGTGCCTGGAGCCCGCCGGGGGGGGGCAAAAATTATGGCTACACCTTC. The chain recombines TRBV30 with TRBJ1-2, with D tentatively TRBD1 (6 bases). The V gene lost 3 bases and the J gene lost 5 bases, with 22 bases spanning the gap. The CDR3 has 16 amino acids. CDR1 is GTSNPN and CDR2 is SVGIG in the germline V gene (reference sequence).

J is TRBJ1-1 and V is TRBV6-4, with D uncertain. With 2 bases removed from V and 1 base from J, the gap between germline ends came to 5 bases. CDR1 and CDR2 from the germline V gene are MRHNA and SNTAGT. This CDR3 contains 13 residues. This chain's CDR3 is CASSDEANTEAFF. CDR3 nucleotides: TGTGCCAGCAGTGACGAAGCGAACACTGAAGCTTTCTTT.

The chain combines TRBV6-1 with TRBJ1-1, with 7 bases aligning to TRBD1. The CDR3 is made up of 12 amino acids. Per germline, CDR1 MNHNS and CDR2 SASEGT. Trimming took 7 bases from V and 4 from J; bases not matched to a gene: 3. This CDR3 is CASNPGGTEAFF. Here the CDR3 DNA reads TGTGCCAGCAATCCAGGGGGCACTGAAGCTTTCTTT.

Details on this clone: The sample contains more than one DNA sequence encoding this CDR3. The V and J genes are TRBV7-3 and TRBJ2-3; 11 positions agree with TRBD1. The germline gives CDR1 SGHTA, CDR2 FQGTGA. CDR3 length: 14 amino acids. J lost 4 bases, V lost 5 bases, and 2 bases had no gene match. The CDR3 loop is CASSPGQGADTQYF. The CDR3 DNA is TGTGCCAGCAGCCCGGGACAGGGGGCAGATACGCAGTATTTT.

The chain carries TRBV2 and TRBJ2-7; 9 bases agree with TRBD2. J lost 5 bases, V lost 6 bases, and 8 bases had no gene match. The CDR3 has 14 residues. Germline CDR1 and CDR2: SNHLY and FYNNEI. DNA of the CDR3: TGTGCCAGCAGGTTTAGCGGGAGTACCGACGAGCAGTACTTC. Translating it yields CASRFSGSTDEQYF.

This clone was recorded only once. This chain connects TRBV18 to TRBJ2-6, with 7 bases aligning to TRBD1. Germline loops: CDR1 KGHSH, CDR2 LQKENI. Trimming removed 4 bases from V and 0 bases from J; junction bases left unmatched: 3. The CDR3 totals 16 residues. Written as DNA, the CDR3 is TGTGCCAGCTCACAGGGACAGAGCTCTGGGGCCAACGTCCTGACTTTC. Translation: CASSQGQSSGANVLTF. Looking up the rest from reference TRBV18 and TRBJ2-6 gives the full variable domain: NAGVMQNPRHLVRRRGQEARLRCSPMKGHSHVYWYRQLPEEGLKFMVYLQKENIIDESGMPKERFSAEFPKEGPSILRIQQVVRGDSAAYFCASSQGQSSGANVLTFGAGSRLTVL.

CDR3 nucleotides: TGTGCCACCAGCAGAGCAGGGTTTTCGGGCAATCAGCCCCAGCATTTT. Translated: CATSRAGFSGNQPQHF. V and J are TRBV15 and TRBJ1-5, with D tentatively TRBD1 (5 bases). The CDR3 extends over 16 amino acids. Germline lookup yields CDR1 LNHNV and CDR2 YYDKDF (reference sequence). V was cut by 1 base and J by 2 bases, with 12 bases left in between.